Listed below are T cell receptor beta chains from one sample, sequenced in a study of beta chain features in type 1 diabetes. Produced via immunoSEQ multiplex PCR; TCRdb's table is partial and in-frame only. The sample has a few hundred thousand clones, approximately 15% seen once; the top ten hold about 0.015%. The sequenced sample was naive CD4+ T cells from blood. Source of these receptors: a woman between 18 and 29 years old with type 1 diabetes. Each CDR3 is given with its conserved first and last residue. A D gene is named only where the DNA matches it firmly. The size of a clone is reported for some rows only, either as once, few or many, or as a class for expanded clones.

TRBD2 TRBJ2-1 TRBV11-2 few TGTGCCAGCAGCTCCGCCTTCAGCGGGAAGGGCTACAATGAGCAGTTCTTC CASSSAFSGKGYNEQFF
. TRBJ1-2 TRBV7-9 . TGTGCCAGCAGCTTAGAGGGGTATGGCTACACCTTC CASSLEGYGYTF
. TRBJ2-1 TRBV9 . TGTGCCAGCAGCCCAGAAGCGGGCAGGGAGCAGTTCTTC CASSPEAGREQFF
. TRBJ2-1 TRBV7-3 few TGTGCCAGCAGCCAAGGCGGGGCCTCCTACAATGAGCAGTTCTTC CASSQGGASYNEQFF
. TRBJ2-5 TRBV14 . TGTGCCAGCAGCCAAGATTTTACCAGGGGACCTCAAGAGACCCAGTACTTC CASSQDFTRGPQETQYF
. TRBJ2-5 TRBV7-8 few TGTGCCAGCAGTATCGGCAGAGTTGAGGTGGAGACCCAGTACTTC CASSIGRVEVETQYF
TRBD2 TRBJ2-1 TRBV7-9 . TGTGCCAGCAGCACGCGGGGACTAGCGGGATATCTCTATGAGCAGTTCTTC CASSTRGLAGYLYEQFF
TRBD2 TRBJ2-4 TRBV28 few TGTGCCAGCAGTTTGGAGTGGCAGGGCCTGACTAGCGGGAGGGAGAACATTCAGTACTTC CASSLEWQGLTSGRENIQYF
TRBD1 TRBJ2-7 TRBV7-3 few TGTGCCAGCAGTTTATCGGGGACAGGACCCTACGAGCAGTACTTC CASSLSGTGPYEQYF
. TRBJ2-3 TRBV2 . TGTGCCAGCAGTCCTCAACAGGGCACAGATACGCAGTATTTT CASSPQQGTDTQYF
. TRBJ2-2 TRBV11-1 many TGTGCCAGCAGGGAGACTTGGAACACCGGGGAGCTGTTTTTT CASRETWNTGELFF
. TRBJ1-1 TRBV30 few TGTGCCTGGAGTCCGGGGACAGAAGCTTTCTTT CAWSPGTEAFF
. TRBJ2-3 TRBV11-2 . TGTGCCAGCAGCTTAGGGGCAGGGCGCCCCACAGATACGCAGTATTTT CASSLGAGRPTDTQYF
. TRBJ2-7 TRBV5-1 . TGCGCCAGCAGCTTTGTGGGCCCGGCTGGCGAGCAGTACTTC CASSFVGPAGEQYF
TRBD1 TRBJ1-1 TRBV7-9 . TGTGCCAGCAGAAGGACAGGGGTGGATGGTTTTGGTACTGAAGCTTTCTTT CASRRTGVDGFGTEAFF
. TRBJ1-1 TRBV7-9 . TGTGCCAGCAGCTTATATGAAGCTTTCTTT CASSLYEAFF
TRBD2 TRBJ2-1 TRBV14 few TGTGCCAGCAGCCAGGCTAGCGGGAGTCACAATGAGCAGTTCTTC CASSQASGSHNEQFF
. TRBJ2-7 TRBV11-2 . TGTGCCAGCAGCCCCCCAGGGGCCGACCCATCCTACGAGCAGTACTTC CASSPPGADPSYEQYF
. TRBJ2-3 TRBV9 . TGTGCCAGCAGCGCTGAAAACCGGGTCACAGATACGCAGTATTTT CASSAENRVTDTQYF
. TRBJ1-1 TRBV18 . TGTGCCAGCTCAACCGACAGAGAGAACACTGAAGCTTTCTTT CASSTDRENTEAFF
. TRBJ2-7 TRBV6-1 . TGTGCCAGCAGCCCTCCAGGGGCATTAAACTACGAGCAGTACTTC CASSPPGALNYEQYF
. TRBJ1-1 TRBV18 few TGTGCCAGCTCCCGGGGAGGAATCAACACTGAAGCTTTCTTT CASSRGGINTEAFF
. TRBJ1-2 TRBV29-1 few TGCAGCTCGGAATACAGCTATGGCTACACCTTC CSSEYSYGYTF
TRBD1 TRBJ1-1 TRBV29-1 few TGCAGCGTACAGGGGGCAAAAGAAGCTTTCTTT CSVQGAKEAFF
. TRBJ1-1 TRBV27 . TGTGCCAGCAGTTTCTCCTACTGGACTGAAGCTTTCTTT CASSFSYWTEAFF
. TRBJ2-5 TRBV6-5 few TGTGCCAGCAGTTACGCTAGCCCTCCGGGAGAGACCCAGTACTTC CASSYASPPGETQYF
TRBD1 TRBJ1-2 TRBV6-6 . TGTGCCAGCATCTCAGGGGGCGGGGGCTCAGTCACCTTC CASISGGGGSVTF
. TRBJ1-2 TRBV6-6 few TGTGCCAGCAGCACAAGATATGGCTACACCTTC CASSTRYGYTF